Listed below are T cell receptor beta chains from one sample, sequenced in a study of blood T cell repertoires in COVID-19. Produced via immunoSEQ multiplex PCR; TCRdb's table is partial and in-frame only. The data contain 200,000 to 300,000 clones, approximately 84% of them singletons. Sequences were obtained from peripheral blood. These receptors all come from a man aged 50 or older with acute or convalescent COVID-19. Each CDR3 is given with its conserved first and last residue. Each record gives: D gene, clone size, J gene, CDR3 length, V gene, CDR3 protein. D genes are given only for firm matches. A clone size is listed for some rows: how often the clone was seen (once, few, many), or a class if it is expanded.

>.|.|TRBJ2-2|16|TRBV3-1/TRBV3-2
CASSPRLYGNTGELFF
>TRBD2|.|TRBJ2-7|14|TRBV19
CASTVAGGPYEQYF
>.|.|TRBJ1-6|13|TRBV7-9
CASSEYRNSPLHF
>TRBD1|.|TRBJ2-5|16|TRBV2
CASSFRDRNFGETQYF
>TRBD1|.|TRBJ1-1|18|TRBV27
CASSPGTGRAPMNTEAFF
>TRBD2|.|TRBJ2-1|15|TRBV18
CASSPTSGIYNEQFF
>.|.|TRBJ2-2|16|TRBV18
CASSPITPEGNGELFF
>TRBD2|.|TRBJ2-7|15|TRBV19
CASSIVAGLSYEQYF
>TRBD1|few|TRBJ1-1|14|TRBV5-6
CASSFGTGFTEAFF
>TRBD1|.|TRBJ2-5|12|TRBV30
CAWGTAQETQYF
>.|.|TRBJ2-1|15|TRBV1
CTSSQGSGSYNEQFF
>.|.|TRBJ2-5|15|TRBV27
CASSRAFHREETQYF
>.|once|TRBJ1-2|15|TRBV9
CASSVYSGVGSGYTF
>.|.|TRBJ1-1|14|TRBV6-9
CASSWNEQDTEAFF
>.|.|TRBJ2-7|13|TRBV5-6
CASSFGNSYEQYF
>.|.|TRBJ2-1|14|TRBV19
CASSIEQVHNEQFF
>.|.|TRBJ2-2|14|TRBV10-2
CASRAGVDTGELFF
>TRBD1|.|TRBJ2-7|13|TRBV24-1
CATAGQGEGEQYF
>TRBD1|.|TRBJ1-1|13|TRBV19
CASRRDSRREAFF
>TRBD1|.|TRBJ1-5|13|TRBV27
CASSPDRDQPQHF
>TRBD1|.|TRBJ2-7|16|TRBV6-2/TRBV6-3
CASSSIPGQGPYEQYF
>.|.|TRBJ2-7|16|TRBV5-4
CASSPGGAGFSYEQYF
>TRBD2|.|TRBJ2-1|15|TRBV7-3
CASSLGTSGRAEQFF
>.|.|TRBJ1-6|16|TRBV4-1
CASSQRGEGYNSPLHF
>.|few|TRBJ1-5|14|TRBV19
CAAAGRQINQPQHF
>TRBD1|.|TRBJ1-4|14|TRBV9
CASSVDRGNEKLFF
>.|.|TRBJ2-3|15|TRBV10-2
CASREGLPITDTQYF
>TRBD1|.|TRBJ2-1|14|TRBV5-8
CASSLGRQGSEQFF
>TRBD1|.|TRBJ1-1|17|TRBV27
CASSLRLDRAVGAEAFF
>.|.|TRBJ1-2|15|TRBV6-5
CASSYSRPGNYGYTF
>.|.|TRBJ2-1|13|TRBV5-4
CASSLQGPNEQFF
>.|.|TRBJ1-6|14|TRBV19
CASTSGTSNSPLHF
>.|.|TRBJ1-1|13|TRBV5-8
CASSLTGYTEAFF
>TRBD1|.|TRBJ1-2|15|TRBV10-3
CAISGGQGTGYGYTF
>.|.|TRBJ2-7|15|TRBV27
CASSSIPIESYEQYF
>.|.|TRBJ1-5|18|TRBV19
CASSSPWAGGQSNQPQHF
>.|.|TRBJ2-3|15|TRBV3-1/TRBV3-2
CASSQIVSGRDTQYF
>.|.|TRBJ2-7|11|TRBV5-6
CASSSLYEQYF
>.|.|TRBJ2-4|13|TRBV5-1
CASTTSGRGIQYF
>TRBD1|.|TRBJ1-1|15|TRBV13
CASSQIDRVGTEAFF
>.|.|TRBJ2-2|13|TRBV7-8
CASSPEKPGELFF
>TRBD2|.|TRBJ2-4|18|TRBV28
CASSPRLTSGGLSNIQYF
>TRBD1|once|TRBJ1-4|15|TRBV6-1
CASSDRTGLIEKLFF
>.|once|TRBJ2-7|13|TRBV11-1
CASSLADGVEQYF
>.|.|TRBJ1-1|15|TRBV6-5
CASSYSYRVNTEAFF
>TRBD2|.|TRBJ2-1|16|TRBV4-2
CASSLRTSVTYNEQFF
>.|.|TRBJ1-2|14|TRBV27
CASRGGVSLYGYTF
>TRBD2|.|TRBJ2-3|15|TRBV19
CASSWTSGFPDTQYF
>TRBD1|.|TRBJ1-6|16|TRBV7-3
CASSSGTGMHNSPLHF
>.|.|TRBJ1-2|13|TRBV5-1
CASSLAGFDGYTF
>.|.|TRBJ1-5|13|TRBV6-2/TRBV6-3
CASSLQGNQPQHF
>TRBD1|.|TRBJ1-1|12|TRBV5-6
CASSEQGVEAFF